This is a list of T cell receptor beta chains from one sample in a study of response to subunit inactivated influenza vaccine. Each CDR3 protein gets one entry after TCRdb re-called the RT-PCR reads with MiXCR. The sample records hundreds of thousands of distinct CDR3 sequences, 21% being singletons. Specimen: PBMCs from blood, collected around 22 months after vaccination. These receptors all come from a man between 45 and 75 years old who received an inactivated influenza vaccine. Each CDR3 is given with its conserved first and last residue. Fields, in order: D gene, clone size, J gene, V gene, CDR3 DNA, CDR3 protein. D genes are given only for firm matches. Clone size is given for some rows only: seen once, a few or many times, or a class if the clone is expanded.

TRBD1,-,TRBJ2-7,TRBV9,TGTGCCAGCAGCCCTCAGCCCGGGACAGGGTTTTACGAGCAGTACTTC,CASSPQPGTGFYEQYF
-,-,TRBJ2-7,TRBV10-3,TGTGCCATCAGTGATCGGGGGCGCGAGCAGTACTTC,CAISDRGREQYF
TRBD1,many,TRBJ1-4,TRBV7-2,TGTGCCAGCAGCAAGAGACAGGGGGCTAAGGAAAAACTGTTTTTT,CASSKRQGAKEKLFF
-,-,TRBJ2-2,TRBV10-3,TGTGCCATCAGTAAGGGACAAGAGAACACCGGGGAGCTGTTTTTT,CAISKGQENTGELFF
-,-,TRBJ2-7,TRBV2,TGTGCCAGCAGTGTACAGGACCCCTCCTACGAGCAGTACTTC,CASSVQDPSYEQYF
-,few,TRBJ1-1,TRBV7-2,TGTGCCAGCAGCTTAGATGAGGGGGAAGCTTTCTTT,CASSLDEGEAFF
-,few,TRBJ1-2,TRBV4-1,TGCGCCAGCAGCCGGTCGGACGGCTATGGCTACACCTTC,CASSRSDGYGYTF
-,few,TRBJ2-2,TRBV12-3/TRBV12-4,TGTGCCAGCAACACCAGGGGCTCCACCACCGGGGAGCTGTTTTTT,CASNTRGSTTGELFF
TRBD1,-,TRBJ1-1,TRBV15,TGTGCCACCAGTTCCGGACAGGGGAACACTGAAGCTTTCTTT,CATSSGQGNTEAFF
TRBD1,few,TRBJ2-5,TRBV11-2,TGTGCCAGCAGCCCTCAAACAGGGGACCACGAGACCCAGTACTTC,CASSPQTGDHETQYF
-,-,TRBJ2-3,TRBV6-1,TGTGCCAGCAGTGTTAATCAAGCGGGTACTAGCACAGATACGCAGTATTTT,CASSVNQAGTSTDTQYF
-,few,TRBJ1-6,TRBV7-2,TGTGCCAGCAGCTTAGAGGCGCGGACAACTAATTCACCCCTCCACTTT,CASSLEARTTNSPLHF
-,-,TRBJ2-7,TRBV7-6,TGTGCCAGCAGCGAAAGGACTACCTACGAGCAGTACTTC,CASSERTTYEQYF
TRBD1,few,TRBJ1-4,TRBV4-1,TGCGCCAGCAGCCAACCGAACAGGGGGCGGGGGGAAAAACTGTTTTTT,CASSQPNRGRGEKLFF
-,-,TRBJ1-1,TRBV7-2,TGTGCCAGCAGCTTAGTTTGGGCAGGGAGCACTGAAGCTTTCTTT,CASSLVWAGSTEAFF
TRBD1,many,TRBJ1-6,TRBV5-1,TGCGCCAGCAGCAAGGGACAGATCTATAATTCACCCCTCCACTTT,CASSKGQIYNSPLHF
-,few,TRBJ2-1,TRBV27,TGTGCCAGCAGTTCCCAACCCCAGGTCCCTGAGCAGTTCTTC,CASSSQPQVPEQFF
-,-,TRBJ1-1,TRBV5-1,TGCGCCAGCAGCTTGGGAGTCGGCAGCATGAACACTGAAGCTTTCTTT,CASSLGVGSMNTEAFF
TRBD2,many,TRBJ2-1,TRBV5-1,TGCGCCAGCAGCCTAAGGGCTAGCGGGGCGCTACAAATCTACAATGAGCAGTTCTTC,CASSLRASGALQIYNEQFF
-,-,TRBJ1-2,TRBV20-1,TGCAGTGCTAGTATTGGAGAGGGCAGGAGGGGCTACACCTTC,CSASIGEGRRGYTF
TRBD1,few,TRBJ1-1,TRBV4-1,TGCGCCAGCAGCCACCTTGGGACAGGGGTAGAAGCTTTCTTT,CASSHLGTGVEAFF
-,few,TRBJ2-7,TRBV12-3/TRBV12-4,TGTGCCAGCAGGCCGGACATGGTGTCCTACGAGCAGTACTTC,CASRPDMVSYEQYF
-,-,TRBJ2-3,TRBV28,TGTGCCAGCAGACTACCAGGGGGAGGGAGCACAGATACGCGGTATTTT,CASRLPGGGSTDTRYF
-,few,TRBJ1-2,TRBV6-5,TGTGCCAGCAGTTCACAGGCTCGGGGCTACACCTTC,CASSSQARGYTF
-,few,TRBJ1-1,TRBV10-3,TGTGCCATCAGTCGGGAGCCGAACACTGAAGCTTTCTTT,CAISREPNTEAFF
-,-,TRBJ2-2,TRBV18,TGTGCCAGCTCATCCCGTTCGGGACACCAGAACACCGGGGAGCTGTTTTTT,CASSSRSGHQNTGELFF
-,-,TRBJ2-1,TRBV6-5,TGTGCCAGCAGTTACGGTGGCGCGGGAAGCTCCTACAATGAGCAGTTCTTC,CASSYGGAGSSYNEQFF
TRBD1,-,TRBJ2-7,TRBV29-1,TGCAGCGTTGCACCGGGACAGCGCTCCTACGAGCAGTACTTC,CSVAPGQRSYEQYF
-,few,TRBJ1-2,TRBV30,TGTGCCTGGAGTGTAGGTGACTTTGGGACCTATGGCTACACCTTC,CAWSVGDFGTYGYTF
-,-,TRBJ2-3,TRBV6-1,TGTGCCACCAAAGGGGGGAGCACAGATACGCAGTATTTT,CATKGGSTDTQYF
-,-,TRBJ2-3,TRBV20-1,TGCAGTGCCCCGGCGATAGGAACAGATACGCAGTATTTT,CSAPAIGTDTQYF
-,-,TRBJ2-1,TRBV27,TGTGCCAGCAGGGACGGACTACAGCCCTACAATGAGCAGTTCTTC,CASRDGLQPYNEQFF
-,-,TRBJ1-6,TRBV20-1,TGCAGTGCGGTCCGGGGGCAGAATAATTCACCCCTCCACTTT,CSAVRGQNNSPLHF
-,many,TRBJ1-2,TRBV5-5,TGTGCCAGCAGCTTACGGGACGGTAACTATGGCTACACCTTC,CASSLRDGNYGYTF
TRBD1,-,TRBJ2-7,TRBV7-9,TGTGCCAGCAGCTCAACTCCGGACAGGGCCGTCGGCGAGCAGTACTTC,CASSSTPDRAVGEQYF
TRBD2,few,TRBJ2-3,TRBV6-1,TGTGCCAGCGGACTAGCGGGAGTAGGCACAGATACGCAGTATTTT,CASGLAGVGTDTQYF
-,few,TRBJ1-3,TRBV7-9,TGTGCCAGCAGCCAACGGACCGATTCTGGCGGAAACACCATATATTTT,CASSQRTDSGGNTIYF
-,few,TRBJ2-3,TRBV12-3/TRBV12-4,TGTGCCAGCAGTAGGAACAGGGAAGATACGCAGTATTTT,CASSRNREDTQYF
TRBD1,-,TRBJ1-5,TRBV24-1,TGTGCCACCAGTGACCGACAGGGGAGCAATCAGCCCCAGCATTTT,CATSDRQGSNQPQHF
-,-,TRBJ2-5,TRBV29-1,TGCAGCGGGGTGACTTCGGCCCGGGAGACCCAGTACTTC,CSGVTSARETQYF
-,-,TRBJ1-1,TRBV6-1,TGTGCCAGCAAAGTGAATATTTTGTTTGAAGCTTTCTTT,CASKVNILFEAFF
-,few,TRBJ2-4,TRBV7-2,TGTGCCAGCAGCTCAATAGCCGTAGGGGGAAACATTCAGTACTTC,CASSSIAVGGNIQYF
-,-,TRBJ2-1,TRBV7-9,TGTGCCAGCAGCTCATTTCACAATGAGCAGTTCTTC,CASSSFHNEQFF
-,few,TRBJ1-1,TRBV20-1,TGCAGTGCTAGCCCGGGCCACCAAGCGAACACTGAAGCTTTCTTT,CSASPGHQANTEAFF
TRBD2,few,TRBJ2-3,TRBV28,TGTGCCAGCAGTTTCGGGACTATGGGCACAGATACGCAGTATTTT,CASSFGTMGTDTQYF
TRBD1,-,TRBJ1-1,TRBV28,TGTGCCAGCAGTCGACCGGGACAGGGGGCGCAAACTGAAGCTTTCTTT,CASSRPGQGAQTEAFF
-,few,TRBJ2-1,TRBV6-5,TGTGCCAGCAGTTACTCCGACAGTTTCAATGAGCAGTTCTTC,CASSYSDSFNEQFF
TRBD1,many,TRBJ1-1,TRBV4-3,TGCGCCAGCAGCCAAGCTCCTTACGGGACAGTGAACACTGAAGCTTTCTTT,CASSQAPYGTVNTEAFF
-,-,TRBJ2-7,TRBV20-1,TGCAGTGCTAGAGATGCCATTAGGTCCCCCTACGAGCAGTACTTC,CSARDAIRSPYEQYF
TRBD1,few,TRBJ1-5,TRBV29-1,TGCAGCGTCGTCGACAGGGTTGGTCAGCCCCAGCATTTT,CSVVDRVGQPQHF
-,few,TRBJ2-3,TRBV21-1,TGTGCCAGCAGCAAAAATCCAGGGGGGACAGATACGCAGTATTTT,CASSKNPGGTDTQYF
TRBD1,-,TRBJ1-1,TRBV29-1,TGCAGCTCACTGCAGGGGGCCGAAGCTTTCTTT,CSSLQGAEAFF
-,many,TRBJ1-4,TRBV4-3,TGCGCCAGCAGCCTCGAAGGAGGTGAAAAACTGTTTTTT,CASSLEGGEKLFF
-,-,TRBJ1-2,TRBV28,TGTGCCAGCAGTTTTAAGGGGTTTGATGGCTACACCTTC,CASSFKGFDGYTF